A single sample is the source of the 30 T cell receptor beta chains below, sequenced in a study of beta chain features in type 1 diabetes. Study-wide points: For Type 1 diabetes patients, all four CD4+ subsets carried TCRB CDR3s that were moderately but significantly shorter.

Antigens of these TCRs are unknown. The entirety of the isolated RNA underwent reverse transcription, so expressed TCRB transcripts were sequenced. Sequenced by immunoSEQ multiplex PCR; TCRdb stores in-frame clones only, minus some. The table records roughly 260,000 clones, roughly 21% of them present only once. Sequenced: naive CD4+ T cells from blood. The receptors shown here come from a middle-aged woman with type 1 diabetes.

This chain links TRBV18 with TRBJ2-1; the match to TRBD1 covers 9 bases. V was pared by 2 bases and J by 10 bases, with 9 bases of the junction left unmatched. CDR1 and CDR2 from the germline V gene are KGHSH and LQKENI. The CDR3 has 15 amino acids. The CDR3 DNA reads TGTGCCAGCTCACCAGGACAGGGGCGTTTCGACGAGCAGTTCTTC. Translation gives CASSPGQGRFDEQFF.

The chain links TRBV29-1 to TRBJ2-3; 7 bases fit TRBD2. Trimming removed 7 bases from V and 1 base from J; junction bases left unmatched: 11. This CDR3 is built from 15 residues. The germline gives CDR1 SQVTM, CDR2 ANQGSEA. Here the CDR3 reads CSASSGLDRTDTQYF. In DNA form, the CDR3 reads TGCAGCGCCAGTTCTGGACTAGATCGCACAGATACGCAGTATTTT.

This clone was observed a few times. The chain has TRBV7-3 and TRBJ2-5; D is perhaps TRBD1 (5 bases). CDR3 size: 14 residues. Deletions cut 5 bases from V and 4 bases from J, with 14 bases between. Germline V CDR1 and CDR2: SGHTA, FQGTGA. This CDR3 is CASSPQGAGETQYF. In DNA form, the CDR3 reads TGTGCCAGCAGCCCCCAGGGCGCTGGAGAGACCCAGTACTTC.

The chain carries TRBV18 and TRBJ2-7, with 8 bases identical to TRBD1. The CDR3 spans 14 residues. The ends lost 4 bases at V and 4 bases at J; junction bases unmatched: 6. Germline V gives CDR1 KGHSH, CDR2 LQKENI. The CDR3 DNA sequence: TGTGCCAGCTCACGCGCCGGACAGGGATACGAGCAGTACTTC. This codes for CASSRAGQGYEQYF.

This clone was counted only a few times. The chain joins TRBV4-1 to TRBJ2-5; 7 positions match TRBD1. CDR3 length: 18 amino acids. Per germline, CDR1 MGHRA and CDR2 YSYEKL. The ends lost 0 bases at V and 2 bases at J; junction bases unmatched: 12. Written as DNA, the CDR3 is TGCGCCAGCAGCCAAGAATCGAAGGGGGCGGTTGCACAAGAGACCCAGTACTTC. Translated: CASSQESKGAVAQETQYF.

This clone showed up just a few times. The chain employs TRBV5-4 and TRBJ2-7, with 9 bases identical to TRBD1. Germline CDR1 reads SGHNT; CDR2 reads YYREEE (reference sequence). The trim removed 2 bases at V and 7 bases at J, leaving 7 bases unmatched. The CDR3 contains 14 residues. CDR3 amino acids: CASSFPGQGREQYF. As DNA, the CDR3 is TGTGCCAGCAGCTTCCCGGGACAGGGCCGGGAGCAGTACTTC.

This clone appeared a few times. The CDR3 sequence: CATGGQKNEQYF. In DNA, the CDR3 is TGTGCCACCGGGGGACAGAAGAACGAGCAGTACTTC. J is TRBJ2-7 and V is TRBV15, with 7 positions matching TRBD1. With V trimmed by 8 bases and J by 5 bases, 6 bases remained unmatched. There are 12 residues in the CDR3. The germline CDR1 and CDR2 sequences are LNHNV and YYDKDF (reference sequence).

This clone was counted between two and nine times. The rearrangement links TRBV9 to TRBJ1-6; no clear D. Germline V gives CDR1 SGDLS, CDR2 YYNGEE. The CDR3 contains 16 residues. Trimming stripped 0 bases from V and 2 bases from J, with 9 bases between. DNA of the CDR3: TGTGCCAGCAGCGTAGATCAGGCCACCTATAATTCACCCCTCCACTTT. Residues: CASSVDQATYNSPLHF.

This clone was counted only a few times. The chain links TRBV5-1 to TRBJ1-5, with D tentatively TRBD1 (5 bases). Trimming took 5 bases from V and 2 from J, leaving 11 bases between them. CDR1 is SGHRS, CDR2 YFSETQ, per germline. The CDR3 contains 14 residues. The DNA of the CDR3 is TGCGCCAGCAGTCCGGGGGGGGGCAATCAGCCCCAGCATTTT. This codes for CASSPGGGNQPQHF.

The chain has TRBV12-5 and TRBJ2-3; no clear D gene. The CDR3 is 13 amino acids. Deletions cut 0 bases from V and 6 bases from J, with 7 bases between. Germline-derived CDR1 and CDR2 are LGHNT and FRNRAP. The CDR3 coding sequence is TGTGCTAGTGGTTTGGTACCCGGGGATACGCAGTATTTT. Its protein product is CASGLVPGDTQYF.

This clone was seen only a few times. The V call is TRBV9, the J call TRBJ2-3; maybe TRBD1 (5 bases). Germline-derived CDR1 and CDR2 are SGDLS and YYNGEE. There are 16 residues in the CDR3. Trimming shortened V by 4 bases and J by 2 bases, and 17 bases separated the two germline ends. CDR3 loop: CASSLRSQGATDTQYF. CDR3 coding DNA: TGTGCCAGCAGCCTTCGGAGCCAAGGGGCCACAGATACGCAGTATTTT. Variable domain in full (rest from reference TRBV9 and TRBJ2-3): DSGVTQTPKHLITATGQRVTLRCSPRSGDLSVYWYQQSLDQGLQFLIQYYNGEERAKGNILERFSAQQFPDLHSELNLSSLELGDSALYFCASSLRSQGATDTQYFGPGTRLTVL.

This sequence joins TRBV7-8 and TRBJ1-2; possible D gene TRBD1, 6 bases. Germline V lookup: CDR1 SGHVS, CDR2 FQNEAQ. V gave up 1 base and J gave up 3 bases, with 18 bases separating them. There are 17 residues in the CDR3. The CDR3 here is CASSLVLVGRGDYGYTF. The CDR3 bases are TGTGCCAGCAGCTTAGTCCTAGTGGGCAGGGGAGACTATGGCTACACCTTC.

This chain joins TRBV13 and TRBJ1-5, with D uncertain. Germline V lookup: CDR1 PRHDT, CDR2 FYEKMQ (reference sequence). The V gene lost 0 bases and the J gene lost 6 bases, with 6 bases spanning the gap. This CDR3 is built from 13 residues. DNA for the CDR3: TGTGCCAGCAGCTTAGGGGTGGCTCAGCCCCAGCATTTT. Amino acid sequence: CASSLGVAQPQHF.

In this sample, this clone turned up a few times. This chain uses TRBV5-4 with TRBJ2-7, with TRBD2 identical over 7 bases. Germline values: CDR1 SGHNT, CDR2 YYREEE (reference sequence). V gave up 4 bases and J gave up 2 bases; unmatched junction bases: 6. The CDR3 totals 14 residues. CDR3 loop: CASSPGTTPYEQYF. CDR3 nucleotides: TGTGCCAGCAGCCCTGGGACTACTCCCTACGAGCAGTACTTC. The variable domain in full, with the rest retrieved from reference TRBV5-4 and TRBJ2-7, is ETGVTQSPTHLIKTRGQQVTLRCSSQSGHNTVSWYQQALGQGPQFIFQYYREEENGRGNFPPRFSGLQFPNYSSELNVNALELDDSALYLCASSPGTTPYEQYFGPGTRLTVT.

This clone came up once. The rearrangement links TRBV7-2 to TRBJ2-5; TRBD2 aligns across 7 bases. The CDR3 spans 16 residues. Trimming at V came to 2 bases and at J to 0 bases, leaving 6 bases not matched to a gene. Germline CDR1 is SGHTA and CDR2 is FQGNSA. CDR3 amino acids: CASSLWPAGNQETQYF. CDR3 sequence (DNA): TGTGCCAGCAGCTTATGGCCAGCGGGAAACCAAGAGACCCAGTACTTC.

The sample holds a few counts of this clone. The V call is TRBV11-3, the J call TRBJ1-1; 7 positions match TRBD1. Trimming removed 1 base from V and 1 base from J; junction bases left unmatched: 0. Per the germline V gene, CDR1 is SGHNT and CDR2 is YENEEA. This CDR3 contains 14 residues. CDR3 sequence: CASSLGQGNTEAFF. The CDR3 region has the DNA TGTGCCAGCAGCTTAGGACAGGGGAACACTGAAGCTTTCTTT.

The V and J genes are TRBV29-1 and TRBJ1-2; 7 bases fit TRBD1. The CDR3 totals 13 residues. The J segment lost 8 bases and the V segment lost 1 base, leaving 7 bases of the junction unmatched. Germline CDR1 is SQVTM and CDR2 is ANQGSEA. The chain's CDR3 is CSVEAGTVWGYTF. The CDR3 nucleotides read TGCAGCGTTGAAGCGGGGACAGTCTGGGGCTACACCTTC.

The chain carries TRBV2 and TRBJ2-7, with TRBD2 matching 8 bases. Germline lookup yields CDR1 SNHLY and CDR2 FYNNEI. The trim removed 2 bases at V and 9 bases at J, leaving 9 bases unmatched. The CDR3 spans 14 residues. CDR3 DNA: TGTGCCAGCAGTGAACGACTAGCGACTGTGGGGCAGTACTTC. It codes for CASSERLATVGQYF.

This clone appeared a few times. The rearrangement uses TRBV7-2 and TRBJ1-5, with a possible D match to TRBD1 (6 bases). V dropped 3 bases and J dropped 5 bases, with 14 bases sitting between them. Germline CDR1 reads SGHTA; CDR2 reads FQGNSA. The CDR3 is 15 amino acids. CDR3 sequence reads: CASSFGQGSDQPQHF. The CDR3 DNA sequence: TGTGCCAGCAGCTTCGGGCAGGGGAGTGATCAGCCCCAGCATTTT.

This clone was found a few times. The chain is built from TRBV9 and TRBJ2-7; the match to TRBD2 covers 14 bases. Trimming took 5 bases from V and 5 from J; bases not matched to a gene: 9. CDR1 is SGDLS and CDR2 is YYNGEE in the germline V gene. The CDR3 covers 16 residues. The CDR3 nucleotides are TGTGCCAGCAGTTACGGGACTAGCGGGAGAAAACACGAGCAGTACTTC. Translating it yields CASSYGTSGRKHEQYF.

On this clone: The same CDR3 also results from other DNA sequences found in this sample. The rearrangement links TRBV9 to TRBJ1-2; D is unresolved. Germline V gene data show CDR1 as SGDLS and CDR2 as YYNGEE. The CDR3 has 13 amino acids. Trimming took 0 bases from V and 2 from J, leaving 5 bases between them. The DNA for the CDR3 is TGTGCCAGCAGCGTAGGCGGGAACTATGGCTACACCTTC. Translation: CASSVGGNYGYTF. Looking up the rest from reference TRBV9 and TRBJ1-2 gives the full variable domain: DSGVTQTPKHLITATGQRVTLRCSPRSGDLSVYWYQQSLDQGLQFLIQYYNGEERAKGNILERFSAQQFPDLHSELNLSSLELGDSALYFCASSVGGNYGYTFGSGTRLTVV.

V usage is TRBV10-3 and J usage is TRBJ1-5; the D is unclear. Germline lookup yields CDR1 ENHRY and CDR2 SYGVKD. CDR3 length equals 12 residues. With 9 bases removed from V and 7 bases from J, the gap between germline ends came to 13 bases. The CDR3 is CAIGREIQPQHF. Here the CDR3 DNA reads TGTGCCATAGGACGGGAGATACAGCCCCAGCATTTT.

The chain uses TRBV7-9 and TRBJ2-1; TRBD2 matches at 9 bases. The CDR3 runs 15 residues. Looked up from germline, CDR1 is SEHNR and CDR2 is FQNEAQ (reference sequence). V trimming: 0 bases; J trimming: 7 bases; junction bases outside the gene matches: 4. The CDR3: CASSLAGGRANEQFF. CDR3 nucleotides: TGTGCCAGCAGCTTAGCCGGCGGGAGGGCTAATGAGCAGTTCTTC.

This clone was observed a handful of times. The chain links TRBV7-9 to TRBJ2-3, with a possible D match to TRBD1 (5 bases). The CDR3 runs 14 residues. V was cut by 5 bases and J by 2 bases, with 11 bases left in between. CDR1 SEHNR and CDR2 FQNEAQ come from the germline V gene (reference sequence). CDR3 loop: CASSRSRDTDTQYF. CDR3 sequence (DNA): TGTGCCAGCAGCCGATCCAGGGACACAGATACGCAGTATTTT.

This clone was observed a handful of times. The chain is built from TRBV18 and TRBJ2-1, with 7 bases matching TRBD1. This CDR3 spans 15 amino acids. Germline CDR1 KGHSH, CDR2 LQKENI. Trimming at V came to 5 bases and at J to 6 bases, leaving 10 bases not matched to a gene. The CDR3 protein is CASSGDRARGNEQFF. In nucleotides, the CDR3 is TGTGCCAGCTCAGGTGACAGGGCACGAGGCAATGAGCAGTTCTTC.

The V call is TRBV15, the J call TRBJ2-1, with 9 bases matching TRBD2. Trimming removed 5 bases from V and 7 bases from J; junction bases left unmatched: 3. Germline V gives CDR1 LNHNV, CDR2 YYDKDF (reference sequence). The CDR3 spans 13 residues. CDR3 bases: TGTGCCACCAGCCTGCGGGAGGGTAATGAGCAGTTCTTC. Its protein is CATSLREGNEQFF.

This rearrangement joins TRBV7-7 to TRBJ2-7; D perhaps matches TRBD2 (5 bases). The CDR3 spans 13 residues. The V end lost 4 bases, the J end lost 6 bases, and 13 bases lay between the germline ends. CDR1 and CDR2 from the germline V gene are SSHAT and FNYEAQ (reference sequence). The CDR3 nucleotides are TGTGCCAGCAGCTCGGAGAGAGGGTTCGAGCAGTACTTC. Its translation is CASSSERGFEQYF.

The chain's CDR3 is CASSLLDSSETQYF. The CDR3 nucleotides are TGTGCCAGCAGTTTATTGGACAGTTCGGAGACCCAGTACTTC. The chain is built from TRBV27 and TRBJ2-5; a weak D match, TRBD1 (6 bases). This CDR3 is built from 14 residues. Deletions cut 1 base from V and 5 bases from J, with 11 bases between. From germline, CDR1 is MNHEY and CDR2 SMNVEV (reference sequence).

This chain uses TRBV7-2 with TRBJ1-6, with D tentatively TRBD1 (6 bases). The CDR3 extends over 14 amino acids. CDR1 is SGHTA, CDR2 FQGNSA, per germline. The V end lost 3 bases, the J end lost 10 bases, and 13 bases lay between the germline ends. The CDR3 region is CASSFSNTGSPLHF. The DNA of the CDR3 is TGTGCCAGCAGCTTTAGTAATACAGGGTCACCCCTCCACTTT.

In this sample, this clone turned up a few times. This sequence joins TRBV18 and TRBJ2-7; TRBD2 matches 8 bases. The junction had 12 bases not matched to a gene; V was cut back by 1 base and J by 7 bases. The CDR3 consists of 16 residues. Germline V gene data show CDR1 as KGHSH and CDR2 as LQKENI. The DNA of the CDR3 is TGTGCCAGCTCACCACGAGACGGAGCGGGAGTAGAGGAGCAGTACTTC. It translates to CASSPRDGAGVEEQYF.